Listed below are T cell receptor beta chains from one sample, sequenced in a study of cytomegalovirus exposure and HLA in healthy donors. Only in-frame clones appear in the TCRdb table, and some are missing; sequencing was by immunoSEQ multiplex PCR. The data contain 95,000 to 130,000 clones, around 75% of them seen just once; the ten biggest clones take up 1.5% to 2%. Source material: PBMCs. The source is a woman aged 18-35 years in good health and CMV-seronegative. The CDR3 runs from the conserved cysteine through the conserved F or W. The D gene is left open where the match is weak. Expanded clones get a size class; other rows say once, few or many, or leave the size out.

CASRAGQGPTLRREQYF | TGCGCCAGCAGGGCGGGACAGGGGCCAACACTTCGTCGAGAGCAGTACTTC | TRBD1 | TRBV10-2 | NA | TRBJ2-7
CASSVEVGDYNEQFF | TGTGCCAGCAGCGTAGAAGTAGGGGACTACAATGAGCAGTTCTTC | NA | TRBV9 | NA | TRBJ2-1
CASSAFGDSSYEQYF | TGTGCCAGCAGTGCATTTGGGGACAGCTCCTACGAGCAGTACTTC | TRBD1 | TRBV14 | few | TRBJ2-7
CASSLGAAGAFF | TGTGCCAGCAGCTTAGGAGCCGCGGGAGCTTTCTTT | NA | TRBV7-9 | NA | TRBJ1-1
CAFRAVTSTDTQYF | TGTGCCTTCAGGGCGGTCACTAGCACAGATACGCAGTATTTT | NA | TRBV5-4 | few | TRBJ2-3
CASSMGPEAFF | TGTGCCAGTAGTATGGGGCCTGAAGCTTTCTTT | NA | TRBV19 | few | TRBJ1-1
CASSQDSASYNSPLHF | TGTGCCAGCAGCCAGGACAGCGCCTCCTATAATTCACCCCTCCACTTT | NA | TRBV14 | NA | TRBJ1-6
CASSLYRDNYGYTF | TGTGCCAGCAGCTTGTACAGGGATAACTATGGCTACACCTTC | NA | TRBV5-6 | few | TRBJ1-2
CASSLTTGQGNTEAFF | TGTGCCAGTAGTCTTACTACGGGACAGGGGAACACTGAAGCTTTCTTT | TRBD1 | TRBV19 | NA | TRBJ1-1
CASSEKWDRGSETQYF | TGTGCCAGCAGTGAAAAATGGGACAGGGGTTCGGAGACCCAGTACTTC | TRBD1 | TRBV6-1 | NA | TRBJ2-5
CASSPGQNYGYTF | TGTGCCAGCAGCCCGGGACAGAACTATGGCTACACCTTC | TRBD1 | TRBV2 | NA | TRBJ1-2
CASSLRTGLSYEQYF | TGTGCCAGCAGCTTACGGACAGGGCTGAGCTACGAGCAGTACTTC | TRBD1 | TRBV11-1 | NA | TRBJ2-7
CAWSVRGGLTEAFF | TGTGCCTGGAGTGTACGGGGGGGCCTCACTGAAGCTTTCTTT | NA | TRBV30 | NA | TRBJ1-1
CSVDAYSSGTGNSMNTEAFF | TGCAGCGTTGACGCCTATAGCTCCGGGACAGGGAACTCTATGAACACTGAAGCTTTCTTT | TRBD1 | TRBV29-1 | NA | TRBJ1-1
CSSSRDRVEQYF | TGTTCCAGCAGCCGGGACAGGGTCGAGCAGTACTTC | TRBD1 | TRBV7-9 | NA | TRBJ2-7
CASSLTANQPQHF | TGTGCCAGCAGCTTGACAGCTAATCAGCCCCAGCATTTT | NA | TRBV5-5 | NA | TRBJ1-5
CSVELGQMVGYEQYF | TGCAGCGTTGAACTGGGACAGATGGTCGGTTACGAGCAGTACTTC | TRBD1 | TRBV29-1 | NA | TRBJ2-7
CASSLGSGNQPQHF | TGTGCCAGCAGCTTAGGCAGTGGTAATCAGCCCCAGCATTTT | NA | TRBV7-2 | NA | TRBJ1-5
CAISRDRGREGTDTQYF | TGTGCCATCAGCCGGGACAGGGGCAGGGAGGGCACAGATACGCAGTATTTT | TRBD1 | TRBV10-3 | NA | TRBJ2-3
CAGGGHNNEKLFF | TGTGCCGGGGGGGGACACAATAATGAAAAACTGTTTTTT | NA | TRBV28 | NA | TRBJ1-4
CASRIPGQFNEKLFF | TGTGCCAGCCGGATCCCCGGACAGTTTAATGAAAAACTGTTTTTT | NA | TRBV2 | NA | TRBJ1-4
CASTRQGSSSYEQYF | TGTGCCAGCACACGACAGGGATCAAGCTCCTACGAGCAGTACTTC | TRBD1 | TRBV6-1 | NA | TRBJ2-7
CASSLEQGFYGYTF | TGCGCCAGCAGCTTGGAACAGGGGTTCTATGGCTACACCTTC | TRBD1 | TRBV5-1 | NA | TRBJ1-2
CASSQDWRQTSNQPQHF | TGCGCCAGCAGCCAAGATTGGAGGCAAACTAGCAATCAGCCCCAGCATTTT | NA | TRBV4-1 | few | TRBJ1-5
CASSSEGSRTDTQYF | TGTGCCAGCAGTTCCGAGGGCAGTCGCACAGATACGCAGTATTTT | NA | TRBV5-8 | few | TRBJ2-3
CAWDSLPGNTIYF | TGTGCCTGGGACAGTTTGCCTGGAAACACCATATATTTT | NA | TRBV30 | NA | TRBJ1-3
CASSGQPVKLYGYTF | TGTGCCAGCAGTGGACAACCCGTGAAGCTCTATGGCTACACCTTC | NA | TRBV6-1 | NA | TRBJ1-2
CASSVGAILNTEAFF | TGTGCCAGCAGCGTAGGCGCCATTTTGAACACTGAAGCTTTCTTT | NA | TRBV9 | NA | TRBJ1-1
CASSASGQGYAGYTF | TGCGCCAGCAGCGCCTCGGGACAGGGATACGCGGGCTACACCTTC | TRBD1 | TRBV5-1 | NA | TRBJ1-2
CSAREGEKLFF | TGCAGTGCTAGGGAGGGGGAAAAACTGTTTTTT | NA | TRBV20-1 | NA | TRBJ1-4
CASSVGASGYQETQYF | TGTGCCAGCAGCGTAGGGGCTAGCGGCTACCAAGAGACCCAGTACTTC | TRBD2 | TRBV9 | NA | TRBJ2-5
CATLRGDRGTEAFF | TGTGCCACCCTGCGGGGGGACAGGGGGACTGAAGCTTTCTTT | TRBD1 | TRBV6-1 | NA | TRBJ1-1
CASSTLTVAYNQPQHF | TGTGCCAGTAGCACACTGACAGTTGCTTACAATCAGCCCCAGCATTTT | NA | TRBV19 | few | TRBJ1-5
CASSLVAGTGELFF | TGTGCCAGCAGCTTGGTCGCGGGGACCGGGGAGCTGTTTTTT | NA | TRBV5-5 | NA | TRBJ2-2
CAITRDRTNPNYGYTF | TGTGCCATCACCAGGGACAGGACAAACCCTAACTATGGCTACACCTTC | TRBD1 | TRBV10-3 | NA | TRBJ1-2
CASSTRQAYEQYF | TGTGCCAGTAGTACCAGACAGGCCTACGAGCAGTACTTC | NA | TRBV19 | NA | TRBJ2-7
CASTWRENTEAFF | TGCGCCAGCACCTGGAGGGAGAACACTGAAGCTTTCTTT | NA | TRBV5-1 | NA | TRBJ1-1